What follows are 20 T cell receptor beta chains derived from one specimen sequenced in a study of molecular identifiers for immune sequencing clone quantification. MiXCR was run by TCRdb on the PCR reads, yielding one entry per CDR3 protein. Here the sample spans 300,000 to 350,000 distinct CDR3 sequences, around a fifth being singletons. The specimen sequenced was naive CD8+ T cells from blood, with Jurkat cell RNA spiked in. Described subset: FACS-sorted CD8+CD4-CCR7+CD45RA+ naive T cells. These receptors were collected from a human donor in good health. Some libraries in this study had Jurkat cell RNA spiked in.

This clonotype was counted ten times or more. The gene calls are TRBV28 and TRBJ1-1; no clear D. Germline values: CDR1 MDHEN, CDR2 SYDVKM. The CDR3 is made up of 12 amino acids. Trimming removed 4 bases from V and 7 bases from J, with 10 bases in between. The CDR3 spells CASSSGFGEAFF. CDR3 DNA sequence: TGTGCCAGCAGTTCTGGGTTTGGTGAAGCTTTCTTT.

V gene TRBV6-2 or TRBV6-3 combines with J gene TRBJ2-3, with 7 bases fitting TRBD2. With V trimmed by 2 bases and J by 2 bases, 7 bases remained unmatched. This CDR3 region has 16 residues. In germline, CDR1 is MNHEY, CDR2 SVGEGT. CDR3 loop: CASSYGLGSFTDTQYF. CDR3 in DNA: TGTGCCAGCAGTTACGGACTAGGGTCCTTCACAGATACGCAGTATTTT.

This clonotype was detected many times. The chain links TRBV4-3 to TRBJ2-2; tentatively, D is TRBD1 or TRBD2 (5 bases each). The CDR3 totals 17 residues. V was clipped by 0 bases and J by 7 bases, with 18 bases between them. Germline CDR1 and CDR2: LGHNA and YSLEER. CDR3 loop: CASSQDLEGPTLGELFF. For the CDR3, the DNA is TGCGCCAGCAGCCAAGATTTAGAGGGACCTACCCTCGGGGAGCTGTTTTTT.

This clonotype was recorded at least ten times. The chain carries TRBV7-9 and TRBJ2-7; 7 bases map to TRBD2. V was clipped by 4 bases and J by 3 bases; unmatched bases: 6. The germline gives CDR1 SEHNR, CDR2 FQNEAQ (reference sequence). The CDR3 runs 14 residues. DNA of the CDR3: TGTGCCAGCAGCTATTCTAGCGGAAACTACGAGCAGTACTTC. Its translation: CASSYSSGNYEQYF. Variable domain in full (rest from reference TRBV7-9 and TRBJ2-7): DTGVSQNPRHKITKRGQNVTFRCDPISEHNRLYWYRQTLGQGPEFLTYFQNEAQLEKSRLLSDRFSAERPKGSFSTLEIQRTEQGDSAMYLCASSYSSGNYEQYFGPGTRLTVT.

This clonotype was recorded a few times. The V and J genes are TRBV27 and TRBJ1-6, with a weak D call TRBD1 (5 bases). This CDR3 has 14 residues. Germline CDR1 reads MNHEY; CDR2 reads SMNVEV (reference sequence). Trimming cost V 7 bases and J 7 bases, with 14 bases left between them. The CDR3 nucleotides are TGTGCCAGCACGACTGGGACGGGGAATTCACCCCTCCACTTT. As protein: CASTTGTGNSPLHF.

Worth noting for this clonotype: A read error may be the cause here, since a much bigger clone is one base away. The chain is built from TRBV7-6 and TRBJ1-5; TRBD1 agrees at 10 bases. Germline V gene lookup returns CDR1 SGHVS and CDR2 FNYEAQ. There are 16 residues in the CDR3. CDR3 amino acids: CAGSRGQGNSNQPQHF. CDR3 DNA: TGTGCCGGCAGCCGGGGACAGGGGAATAGCAATCAGCCCCAGCATTTT.

This clonotype was picked up a small number of times. This chain uses TRBV19 with TRBJ1-1; D call uncertain. This CDR3 region has 12 residues. The V and J ends lost 1 base and 8 bases respectively, with 8 bases between them. Germline V gives CDR1 LNHDA, CDR2 SQIVND (reference sequence). This chain's CDR3 is CASSIAPGEAFF. The CDR3 bases are TGTGCCAGTAGTATAGCACCGGGCGAAGCTTTCTTT.

The sample holds many counts of this clonotype. This chain connects TRBV9 to TRBJ2-3; D might be TRBD2 (6 bases). This CDR3 spans 16 amino acids. The germline V gene encodes CDR1 SGDLS and CDR2 YYNGEE. V lost 0 bases to trimming and J lost 5 bases, with 16 bases between them. CDR3 coding DNA: TGTGCCAGCAGCGTAGACGGCGGGGTGGCCGGAGATACGCAGTATTTT. It specifies CASSVDGGVAGDTQYF.

About this clonotype itself: A much larger clone lies a single base off, so this may be a read error. This CDR3 fails to terminate in the conserved phenylalanine or tryptophan, so it likely reflects a read error. Here the CDR3 DNA reads TGTGCCAGCAGCTACAGCGGGGCAACCTACAATGAGCAGTTCTCC. Amino acids: CASSYSGATYNEQFS. J is TRBJ2-1 and V is TRBV6-5, with 7 nucleotides matching TRBD2. The V segment lost 6 bases and the J segment 2 bases; nucleotides outside the gene matches: 7. There are 15 residues in the CDR3. Germline loops: CDR1 MNHEY, CDR2 SVGAGI.

Remarks on this clonotype: This clone may be a read error of a much larger clone one base away. The chain links TRBV6-2 or TRBV6-3 to TRBJ2-2; TRBD2 might be the D (5 bases). The CDR3 has 15 amino acids. From germline, CDR1 is MNHEY and CDR2 SVGEGT. The germline V and J ends were trimmed by 6 bases and 4 bases, with 15 bases remaining between them. CDR3 sequence: CASSKLEEVTGELFF. CDR3 DNA: TGTGCCAGCAGCAAGCTCGAGGAGGTCACCGGGGAGCTGTTTTTT.

As concerns this clonotype: A much larger clonotype is one base distant, so this may be a read error. V gene TRBV7-3 combines with J gene TRBJ2-3, with TRBD2 matching over 9 bases. The CDR3 has 19 residues. Germline values: CDR1 SGHTA, CDR2 FQGTGA. V shed 5 bases and J 5 bases; nucleotides not matched to a gene: 20. CDR3 loop: CASSNTPRPAGGGVDTQYF. CDR3 in DNA: TGTGCCAGCAGCAACACCCCTAGACCAGCGGGAGGCGGGGTAGATACGCAGTATTTT.

This chain connects TRBV6-2 or TRBV6-3 to TRBJ2-4; possibly TRBD2 for D (6 bases). CDR1 is MNHEY, CDR2 SVGEGT, per germline. The CDR3 loop spans 17 amino acids. V lost 2 bases and J 8 bases, leaving 22 bases between the germline ends. CDR3 amino acids: CASSYPPQASVRDIQYF. CDR3 DNA sequence: TGTGCCAGCAGTTACCCACCCCAAGCTAGCGTAAGGGACATTCAGTACTTC.

At least ten counts were recorded for this clonotype. The chain is built from TRBV9 and TRBJ2-3, with 7 bases matching TRBD2. CDR1 is SGDLS, CDR2 YYNGEE, per germline. The CDR3 length is 16 residues. Losses at the gene ends were 0 bases for V and 4 bases for J; bases not matched to a gene: 8. The CDR3 protein is CASSVVGEGPADTQYF. The CDR3 DNA reads as TGTGCCAGCAGCGTAGTCGGGGAGGGCCCAGCAGATACGCAGTATTTT.

In this sample, this clonotype turned up many times. V gene TRBV4-3 combines with J gene TRBJ2-7; D unresolved. The CDR3 is 13 residues long. V shed 0 bases and J shed 2 bases, with 5 bases lying between them. CDR1 is LGHNA, CDR2 YSLEER, per germline. The CDR3: CASSQEQTYEQYF. The DNA for the CDR3 is TGCGCCAGCAGCCAAGAACAGACCTACGAGCAGTACTTC.

V and J are TRBV20-1 and TRBJ1-3, with 7 bases lining up with TRBD1. Germline-derived CDR1 and CDR2 are DFQATT and SNEGSKA (reference sequence). The CDR3 loop spans 17 amino acids. V gave up 3 bases and J gave up 1 base; unmatched junction bases: 12. The CDR3 DNA follows: TGCAGTGCTAGTCCCATTGGGACAGCAGGGTCTGGAAACACCATATATTTT. It is translated as CSASPIGTAGSGNTIYF.

In regard to this clonotype: Compared with germline, one end of the junction differs, possibly owing to a read error. The genes are TRBV3-1 and TRBJ1-1; 7 bases line up with TRBD1. Germline V lookup: CDR1 LGHDT, CDR2 YNNKEL (reference sequence). CDR3 length equals 14 residues. The CDR3 region is CASSQDWDSTETFF. The CDR3 region has the DNA TGTGCCAGCAGCCAAGATTGGGACAGCACTGAAACTTTCTTT.

In its sample, this clonotype was seen many times. The gene calls are TRBV7-9 and TRBJ2-3, with D maybe TRBD2 (5 bases). Per the germline V gene, CDR1 is SEHNR and CDR2 is FQNEAQ (reference sequence). The CDR3 extends over 18 amino acids. Trimming took off 0 bases at V and 2 bases at J, with 18 bases between the two ends. The CDR3 here is CASSLAAGGRANTDTQYF. For the CDR3, the DNA is TGTGCCAGCAGCTTAGCCGCCGGAGGACGGGCGAACACAGATACGCAGTATTTT.

This clonotype was recorded a few times. The genes are TRBV7-9 and TRBJ2-1; 7 nucleotides match TRBD1. This CDR3 is built from 13 residues. With 5 bases clipped from V and 10 bases from J, the junction kept 8 bases outside the gene matches. Germline assignment: CDR1 SEHNR and CDR2 FQNEAQ (reference sequence). This CDR3 reads CASSLITGDEQFF. The CDR3 DNA reads TGTGCCAGCAGCCTTATAACAGGGGACGAGCAGTTCTTC.

This clonotype was recorded many times. V and J are TRBV24-1 and TRBJ2-1, with no clear D. Germline assignment: CDR1 KGHDR and CDR2 SFDVKD. CDR3 length: 11 amino acids. V was clipped by 1 base and J by 6 bases, with 0 bases between them. For the CDR3, the DNA is TGTGCCACCAGTGATTTCAATGAGCAGTTCTTC. Translating gives CATSDFNEQFF.

V and J are TRBV19 and TRBJ2-7, with a weak D call TRBD1 (5 bases). Germline V CDR1 and CDR2: LNHDA, SQIVND (reference sequence). V was shortened by 6 bases and J by 10 bases, with 13 bases between the two germline ends. The CDR3 is 11 residues long. CDR3 sequence: CASRVGVDQYF. DNA for the CDR3: TGTGCCAGTAGAGTAGGGGTAGACCAGTACTTC.